Each of the 14 T cell receptor beta chains below was sequenced from the same sample in a study of response to subunit inactivated influenza vaccine. TCRdb called the RT-PCR reads again in MiXCR, with one record for every CDR3 protein. Here the sample spans about 170,000 distinct CDR3 sequences, approximately 12% being singletons. The same sample was also used in a study of T cells expressing NK-cell markers. That investigation notes: Synthesis of TCR beta cDNA relied on 5'RACE template switching carrying UMIs.

The sample here was CD8+ T cells sorted from PBMCs, taken roughly 12 days after vaccination. The receptors come from a man aged 45 to 65 who received an inactivated influenza vaccine.

The V call is TRBV20-1, the J call TRBJ2-7; TRBD1 is a possible D gene (6 bases). This CDR3 region has 13 residues. CDR1 and CDR2 (germline): DFQATT, SNEGSKA (reference sequence). Trimming shortened V by 0 bases and J by 6 bases, and 12 bases separated the two germline ends. The CDR3 nucleotides read TGCAGTGCTAGAGATCCGTACAGGGTCGAGCAGTACTTC. It specifies CSARDPYRVEQYF.

The V call is TRBV3-1, the J call TRBJ2-5; D perhaps matches TRBD2 (6 bases). With 0 bases removed from V and 4 bases from J, the gap between germline ends came to 15 bases. Germline values: CDR1 LGHDT, CDR2 YNNKEL (reference sequence). The CDR3 totals 16 residues. CDR3 region: CASSQDLYRAGETQYF. The CDR3 coding sequence is TGTGCCAGCAGCCAAGATCTCTACAGAGCGGGAGAGACCCAGTACTTC.

This chain connects TRBV1 to TRBJ2-5; the DNA was not compared with TRBD1, the D call given in the table. TRBV1 is designated a pseudogene. This CDR3 has 14 amino acids. For the CDR3, the DNA is TGCACCAGCAGCCAAGAACTGAGGGGCGGGACCCAGTACTTC. It specifies CTSSQELRGGTQYF.

This clonotype has more than one count but fewer than ten. The genes are TRBV27 and TRBJ2-3; D is undetermined. Per the germline V gene, CDR1 is MNHEY and CDR2 is SMNVEV (reference sequence). Trimming removed 5 bases from V and 2 bases from J, with 14 bases in between. The CDR3 sequence is 15 residues long. The CDR3 DNA sequence: TGTGCCAGCAGTCCCATCCAAGGTGCCACAGATACGCAGTATTTT. It specifies CASSPIQGATDTQYF.

CDR3 region: CAILRGGGNEQFF. Here the CDR3 DNA reads TGTGCCATCTTAAGGGGAGGGGGCAATGAGCAGTTCTTC. The chain joins TRBV10-3 to TRBJ2-1; possible D gene TRBD2, 7 bases. Germline V CDR1 and CDR2: ENHRY, SYGVKD. The V end was cut by 8 bases, the J end by 6 bases, with 14 bases between. CDR3 length equals 13 residues.

This clonotype was detected a few times. V and J are TRBV18 and TRBJ1-2; 7 positions match TRBD1. CDR1 KGHSH and CDR2 LQKENI come from the germline V gene. J gave up 7 bases and V 3 bases, and 5 bases lay outside the gene matches. CDR3 length: 13 residues. This chain's CDR3 is CASSPLRGPGYTF. In nucleotides, the CDR3 is TGTGCCAGCTCACCTTTAAGGGGGCCTGGCTACACCTTC. The whole variable domain, filled in from reference TRBV18 and TRBJ1-2, reads NAGVMQNPRHLVRRRGQEARLRCSPMKGHSHVYWYRQLPEEGLKFMVYLQKENIIDESGMPKERFSAEFPKEGPSILRIQQVVRGDSAAYFCASSPLRGPGYTFGSGTRLTVV.

This clonotype was counted many times. This chain's CDR3 is CASSLPSYYEQYF. The CDR3 DNA sequence: TGCGCCAGCAGCTTGCCAAGTTACTACGAGCAGTACTTC. The chain carries TRBV5-1 and TRBJ2-7; D remains ambiguous. The CDR3 runs 13 residues. Germline-derived CDR1 and CDR2 are SGHRS and YFSETQ. The V and J ends lost 1 base and 3 bases respectively, with 8 bases between them.

A few counts support this clonotype. V usage is TRBV28 and J usage is TRBJ1-1, with unresolved D. Between the trimmed V and J ends, which lost 1 base and 3 bases, there was a span of 6 bases. CDR1 and CDR2 (germline): MDHEN, SYDVKM. This CDR3 has 13 amino acids. CDR3 sequence reads: CASSLSPHTEAFF. The CDR3 coding sequence is TGTGCCAGCAGTTTATCTCCACACACTGAAGCTTTCTTT.

This rearrangement joins TRBV7-9 to TRBJ2-1; D uncertain. Germline assignment: CDR1 SEHNR and CDR2 FQNEAQ (reference sequence). The CDR3 length is 15 residues. V was cut by 5 bases and J by 3 bases, with 14 bases left in between. The CDR3 loop reads CASSPVADLYNEQFF. For the CDR3, the DNA is TGTGCCAGCAGCCCTGTCGCAGACCTCTACAATGAGCAGTTCTTC. The whole variable domain, filled in from reference TRBV7-9 and TRBJ2-1, reads DTGVSQNPRHKITKRGQNVTFRCDPISEHNRLYWYRQTLGQGPEFLTYFQNEAQLEKSRLLSDRFSAERPKGSFSTLEIQRTEQGDSAMYLCASSPVADLYNEQFFGPGTRLTVL.

The chain employs TRBV12-3 or TRBV12-4 and TRBJ1-2, with D uncertain. V shed 7 bases and J shed 1 base, with 7 bases lying between them. This CDR3 contains 12 residues. The CDR3 DNA reads as TGTGCCAGCACCCTTAGTAACTATGGCTACACCTTC. This sequence encodes CASTLSNYGYTF.

V usage is TRBV7-2 and J usage is TRBJ2-1; 8 nucleotides align to TRBD1. V gave up 4 bases and J gave up 7 bases; unmatched junction bases: 3. CDR3 length equals 13 residues. Germline-derived CDR1 and CDR2 are SGHTA and FQGNSA. CDR3 sequence reads: CASSSWTGNEQFF. The CDR3 nucleotides are TGTGCCAGCAGCTCCTGGACAGGGAATGAGCAGTTCTTC.

This clonotype showed up many times. J is TRBJ2-2 and V is TRBV5-6, with 7 bases fitting TRBD1. The trim removed 2 bases at V and 12 bases at J, leaving 10 bases unmatched. Germline lookup yields CDR1 SGHDT and CDR2 YYEEEE. This CDR3 has 14 amino acids. The CDR3 sequence: CASSFRQGWSQLFF. The CDR3 DNA follows: TGTGCCAGCAGCTTTCGACAGGGATGGAGCCAGCTGTTTTTT.

This clonotype was detected ten times or more. The rearrangement links TRBV12-3 or TRBV12-4 to TRBJ1-5; no clear D gene. V lost 2 bases and J 3 bases, leaving 2 bases between the germline ends. The CDR3 extends over 12 amino acids. The CDR3 loop is CASSLNNQPQHF. CDR3 sequence (DNA): TGTGCCAGCAGTTTAAACAATCAGCCCCAGCATTTT.

V usage is TRBV7-9 and J usage is TRBJ2-5; TRBD2 might be the D (7 bases). The CDR3 sequence is 17 residues long. V was shortened by 3 bases and J by 5 bases, with 22 bases between the two germline ends. Germline values: CDR1 SEHNR, CDR2 FQNEAQ (reference sequence). The CDR3 DNA reads TGTGCCAGCAGCTTCCCTTCGGGGGGCGAGTTTCCGGAGACCCAGTACTTC. Amino acids: CASSFPSGGEFPETQYF.